This entry features one TCR beta chain sequence. The data originate from a study of neoadjuvant anti-PD-1 for oral cavity cancer. This CDR3 is built from 14 residues. V lost 5 bases to trimming and J lost 4 bases; unmatched junction nucleotides: 4. Looked up from germline, CDR1 is SNHLY and CDR2 is FYNNEI. Time point given: after neoadjuvant nivolumab, at surgical resection. Patients were newly diagnosed with stage II-IVA oral cavity squamous cell carcinoma without prior systemic or radiation treatment. Measured with immunoSEQ multiplex PCR; TCRdb has only the in-frame clones, and not every one. The sample has about 32,000 clones; approximately 80% are singletons.

This receptor was taken from a person aged 40-85 years with oral cavity squamous cell carcinoma. The rearrangement uses TRBV2 and TRBJ1-2, with 10 bases matching TRBD1. This material consisted of PBMCs, taken after nivolumab (anti-PD-1) treatment. Here the CDR3 DNA reads TGTGCCAGCAGTATCGGACAGGGGGTCTATGGCTACACCTTC. As protein: CASSIGQGVYGYTF.